The 3 T cell receptor beta chains listed next were all sequenced from one sample in a study of CD8+ T cells in alopecia areata. Treatment here: oral pan-JAK inhibitor, 5-10 mg twice daily. RNA was isolated and reverse transcribed to cDNA, the sequencing template. The data were produced by immunoSEQ multiplex PCR, yet TCRdb's version contains in-frame clones alone and is incomplete. Seen here are some 220,000 clones, more than 45% observed once, and the top ten hold about 1.6%. This sample comprised CD4+ T cells sorted from blood, obtained at week 4, from a patient treated with tofacitinib. Receptors originate from a human donor with alopecia areata.

The chain carries TRBV4-1 and TRBJ2-1; possible D gene TRBD2, 6 bases. Trimming took off 0 bases at V and 7 bases at J, with 10 bases between the two ends. Germline-derived CDR1 and CDR2 are MGHRA and YSYEKL. There are 14 residues in the CDR3. This CDR3 reads CASSQDRGVNEQFF. The CDR3 bases are TGCGCCAGCAGCCAAGATCGCGGGGTAAATGAGCAGTTCTTC.

This clone showed up just a few times. The gene calls are TRBV9 and TRBJ1-2; the D gene is possibly TRBD1 (5 bases). The V end was cut by 4 bases, the J end by 1 base, with 8 bases between. Germline V gene lookup returns CDR1 SGDLS and CDR2 YYNGEE. The CDR3 is 13 residues long. CDR3 region: CASSNRRNYGYTF. The CDR3 coding sequence is TGTGCCAGCAGCAACAGGCGTAACTATGGCTACACCTTC.

The chain links TRBV7-2 to TRBJ2-3; 9 nucleotides agree with TRBD1. The CDR3 extends over 15 amino acids. Trimming took 6 bases from V and 4 from J; bases not matched to a gene: 8. CDR1 SGHTA and CDR2 FQGNSA come from the germline V gene. The CDR3 DNA reads TGTGCCAGCAGGAGCCGGGACAGGGAGGCAGATACGCAGTATTTT. As protein: CASRSRDREADTQYF.